Listed here are 24 T cell receptor beta chains from one sample, sequenced in a study of T-cell reconstitution after alpha-beta-depleted transplantation in children. Preparing the TCRbeta library involved the use of unique molecular identifiers. TCRdb processed the PCR reads anew with MiXCR; each CDR3 protein has one entry. The table lists approximately 400,000 distinct CDR3 sequences, around 9.9% of them singletons. The source material was PBMCs from the stem cell graft donor, sampled from the stem cell graft. Receptor source: a human donor who donated a stem cell graft to a child with acute myeloid leukemia.

This clonotype was observed many times. The DNA for the CDR3 is TGCGCCAGCAACGTTGGGCAGGGTAAGGTCAATGAGCAGTTCTTC. This codes for CASNVGQGKVNEQFF. The chain has TRBV5-1 and TRBJ2-1, with a weak D call TRBD1 (5 bases). Trimming stripped 6 bases from V and 6 bases from J, with 19 bases between. CDR3 length: 15 amino acids. Germline CDR1 reads SGHRS; CDR2 reads YFSETQ.

This chain joins TRBV5-8 and TRBJ1-4, with D uncertain. The CDR3 covers 11 residues. CDR1 and CDR2 (germline): SGHTS, YDEGEE. V was pared by 2 bases and J by 17 bases, with 13 bases between. The CDR3 protein is CASSFGISPFF. As DNA, the CDR3 is TGTGCCAGCAGCTTCGGTATTTCTCCATTTTTT.

V and J are TRBV6-2 or TRBV6-3 and TRBJ2-7, with TRBD1 matching 9 bases. J lost 5 bases, V lost 4 bases, and 3 bases had no gene match. The CDR3 covers 13 residues. Germline values: CDR1 MNHEY, CDR2 SVGEGT. The CDR3 is CASSWRTGDEQYV. CDR3 in DNA: TGTGCCAGCAGTTGGAGGACAGGGGACGAGCAGTACGTC.

This clonotype has a handful of counts. The genes are TRBV15 and TRBJ2-2, with D perhaps TRBD1 or TRBD2 (5 bases each). The CDR3 has 16 amino acids. V was shortened by 1 base and J by 6 bases, with 15 bases between the two germline ends. Germline lookup yields CDR1 LNHNV and CDR2 YYDKDF (reference sequence). CDR3 protein: CATSRVDKGGAGELFF. The CDR3 DNA follows: TGTGCCACCAGCAGAGTGGACAAAGGAGGAGCCGGGGAGCTGTTTTTT.

This chain uses TRBV5-1 with TRBJ2-6; 9 bases match TRBD2. Trimming removed 7 bases from V and 0 bases from J; junction bases left unmatched: 17. Germline CDR1 and CDR2: SGHRS and YFSETQ. The CDR3 sequence is 20 residues long. The CDR3 DNA follows: TGCGCCAGCGACCCCCTCGGACTAGCGTCCGACCTCTCTGGGGCCAACGTCCTGACTTTC. This sequence encodes CASDPLGLASDLSGANVLTF.

The chain is built from TRBV30 and TRBJ2-7; tentatively, D is TRBD1 or TRBD2 (6 bases each). This CDR3 contains 13 residues. Germline CDR1 is GTSNPN and CDR2 is SVGIG (reference sequence). The V gene lost 2 bases and the J gene lost 6 bases, with 14 bases spanning the gap. This CDR3 reads CAWSRGGSSEQYF. The CDR3 DNA follows: TGTGCCTGGAGTAGAGGGGGGTCATCCGAGCAGTACTTC.

There are many counts of this clonotype. The V call is TRBV20-1, the J call TRBJ2-7; TRBD2 might be the D (6 bases). V lost 2 bases to trimming and J lost 0 bases, with 11 bases between them. Germline CDR1 DFQATT, CDR2 SNEGSKA (reference sequence). The CDR3 runs to 14 residues. In DNA form, the CDR3 reads TGCAGTGCTAGAAAAGCGGGCCTCTCCTACGAGCAGTACTTC. Protein sequence: CSARKAGLSYEQYF.

This clonotype came up a few times. This chain joins TRBV20-1 and TRBJ2-1; TRBD2 agrees at 8 bases. J gave up 0 bases and V 3 bases, and 10 bases lay outside the gene matches. The CDR3 has 17 amino acids. The germline CDR1 and CDR2 sequences are DFQATT and SNEGSKA (reference sequence). This CDR3 reads CSASQAGSGSSYNEQFF. The CDR3 DNA sequence: TGCAGTGCTAGCCAGGCGGGAAGCGGGAGCTCCTACAATGAGCAGTTCTTC.

The chain joins TRBV4-1 to TRBJ2-3, with TRBD1 as a possible D gene (5 bases). The germline V gene encodes CDR1 MGHRA and CDR2 YSYEKL. The germline V and J ends were trimmed by 0 bases and 2 bases, with 15 bases remaining between them. The CDR3 consists of 17 residues. CDR3 DNA: TGCGCCAGCAGCCAAGATAGAGTCGGCAGGGTCACAGATACGCAGTATTTT. Encoded protein: CASSQDRVGRVTDTQYF.

This clonotype came up a few times. The V and J genes are TRBV20-1 and TRBJ1-4; tentative D call: TRBD1 (5 bases). The CDR3 runs to 17 residues. Germline-derived CDR1 and CDR2 are DFQATT and SNEGSKA (reference sequence). The germline V and J ends were trimmed by 5 bases and 1 base, with 20 bases remaining between them. CDR3 loop: CSAGPHPRTITNEKLFF. The CDR3, as DNA: TGCAGTGCTGGCCCCCACCCGCGGACAATAACTAATGAAAAACTGTTTTTT.

This clonotype was recorded many times. The chain recombines TRBV11-2 with TRBJ2-5, with a weak D call TRBD2 (6 bases). The germline CDR1 and CDR2 sequences are SGHAT and FQNNGV. CDR3 length equals 14 residues. Trimming left V 4 bases short and J 5 bases short, with 14 bases between. This CDR3 reads CASSSGGGMETQYF. The CDR3 nucleotides are TGTGCCAGCAGCTCAGGAGGCGGGATGGAGACCCAGTACTTC.

This clonotype was counted a few times. The genes are TRBV5-1 and TRBJ1-1, with TRBD1 identical over 9 bases. The CDR3 runs to 14 residues. Germline values: CDR1 SGHRS, CDR2 YFSETQ. V trimming: 6 bases; J trimming: 4 bases; junction bases outside the gene matches: 7. The CDR3, as DNA: TGCGCCAGCAAAGGGACAGGGAGTGGCACTGAAGCTTTCTTT. It codes for CASKGTGSGTEAFF.

This clonotype was seen repeatedly, ten times or more. The chain has TRBV5-1 and TRBJ1-1; D is possibly TRBD1 (5 bases). This CDR3 contains 14 residues. V lost 0 bases, J lost 1 base, and 7 bases lay in between. Per the germline V gene, CDR1 is SGHRS and CDR2 is YFSETQ. The CDR3 loop is CASSLVQGNTEAFF. The CDR3 bases are TGCGCCAGCAGCTTGGTTCAGGGGAACACTGAAGCTTTCTTT. Full variable domain (outside the CDR3, taken from reference TRBV5-1 and TRBJ1-1): KAGVTQTPRYLIKTRGQQVTLSCSPISGHRSVSWYQQTPGQGLQFLFEYFSETQRNKGNFPGRFSGRQFSNSRSEMNVSTLELGDSALYLCASSLVQGNTEAFFGQGTRLTVV.

This clonotype occurred a few times. The CDR3 sequence: CASSLKAAFSGNTIYF. DNA of the CDR3: TGTGCCAGCAGCTTAAAGGCAGCCTTCTCTGGAAACACCATATATTTT. The chain joins TRBV7-2 to TRBJ1-3; D uncertain. The CDR3 spans 16 residues. The germline V gene has CDR1 SGHTA and CDR2 FQGNSA. The V and J ends lost 2 bases and 0 bases respectively, with 11 bases between them.

This clonotype was found a few times. J is TRBJ2-3 and V is TRBV4-1, with TRBD2 matching 8 bases. Germline V gene sequence: CDR1 MGHRA, CDR2 YSYEKL. CDR3 length: 16 residues. V was clipped by 4 bases and J by 4 bases; unmatched bases: 10. As DNA, the CDR3 is TGCGCCAGCAGCCCCTCCGGACTAGCAGCGCCAGATACGCAGTATTTT. It encodes CASSPSGLAAPDTQYF.

The chain couples TRBV20-1 to TRBJ2-5; D is tentatively TRBD1 or TRBD2 (5 bases each). The CDR3 consists of 14 residues. V was pared by 1 base and J by 3 bases, with 12 bases between. The germline CDR1 and CDR2 sequences are DFQATT and SNEGSKA (reference sequence). The CDR3 DNA is TGCAGTGCTAGAGGAGGGGACGCAAAAGAGACCCAGTACTTC. This translates into CSARGGDAKETQYF.

This clonotype was seen ten or more times. This rearrangement joins TRBV5-1 to TRBJ2-3, with TRBD1 as a possible D gene (6 bases). Trimming removed 6 bases from V and 0 bases from J, with 14 bases in between. This CDR3 spans 15 amino acids. Germline CDR1 is SGHRS and CDR2 is YFSETQ. CDR3 bases: TGCGCCAGCAATGAGAGACAGGTTAGCACAGATACGCAGTATTTT. This translates into CASNERQVSTDTQYF. The complete variable domain, with remaining parts taken from reference TRBV5-1 and TRBJ2-3, reads KAGVTQTPRYLIKTRGQQVTLSCSPISGHRSVSWYQQTPGQGLQFLFEYFSETQRNKGNFPGRFSGRQFSNSRSEMNVSTLELGDSALYLCASNERQVSTDTQYFGPGTRLTVL.

The rearrangement links TRBV19 to TRBJ2-2, with a weak D call TRBD1 (5 bases). Trimming shortened V by 7 bases and J by 6 bases, and 12 bases separated the two germline ends. This CDR3 contains 13 residues. Germline loops: CDR1 LNHDA, CDR2 SQIVND (reference sequence). The CDR3 reads CASTPLGPGELFF. CDR3 bases: TGTGCCAGTACCCCCTTGGGGCCCGGGGAGCTGTTTTTT.

This clonotype was picked up a small number of times. The chain links TRBV20-1 to TRBJ2-3, with D possibly called TRBD1 or TRBD2 (5 bases each). V was trimmed by 0 bases and J by 3 bases, leaving 16 bases between them. The CDR3 is 16 amino acids. CDR1 and CDR2 (germline): DFQATT, SNEGSKA (reference sequence). The DNA of the CDR3 is TGCAGTGCTAGAGATCCAGCCAGGGAGTTTACAGATACGCAGTATTTT. Amino acid sequence: CSARDPAREFTDTQYF.

V is TRBV12-3 or TRBV12-4 and J is TRBJ1-1; D not certain. The V and J ends lost 5 bases and 0 bases respectively, with 10 bases between them. The CDR3 length is 14 residues. For the CDR3, the DNA is TGTGCCAGCAGTGCGAGTTTCATGAACACTGAAGCTTTCTTT. Translating it yields CASSASFMNTEAFF.

This chain links TRBV7-2 with TRBJ2-4; D is undetermined. This CDR3 region has 16 residues. The germline V and J ends were trimmed by 1 base and 0 bases, with 10 bases remaining between them. CDR1 SGHTA and CDR2 FQGNSA come from the germline V gene. CDR3 in amino acids: CASSLVGRLAKNIQYF. As DNA, the CDR3 is TGTGCCAGCAGCTTAGTTGGACGCCTAGCCAAAAACATTCAGTACTTC.

This clonotype was counted many times. J is TRBJ2-2 and V is TRBV20-1, with unresolved D. The germline V and J ends were trimmed by 1 base and 5 bases, with 5 bases remaining between them. The V gene's germline CDR1 is DFQATT and CDR2 SNEGSKA (reference sequence). This CDR3 region has 12 residues. CDR3 DNA sequence: TGCAGTGCTAGAGCTGGAACCGGGGAGCTGTTTTTT. Translated: CSARAGTGELFF.

This clonotype was counted a few times. The chain has TRBV5-1 and TRBJ1-2; no reliable D call. V was shortened by 4 bases and J by 5 bases, with 9 bases between the two germline ends. The germline CDR1 and CDR2 sequences are SGHRS and YFSETQ. The CDR3 extends over 12 amino acids. CDR3 coding DNA: TGCGCCAGCAGCACCGAGCGGTATGGCTACACCTTC. Residues: CASSTERYGYTF.

This clonotype occurred many times. J is TRBJ2-2 and V is TRBV4-2; perhaps TRBD1 as D (5 bases). The V gene's germline CDR1 is LGHNA and CDR2 YNFKEQ. This CDR3 region has 16 residues. V was shortened by 0 bases and J by 5 bases, with 13 bases between the two germline ends. The DNA of the CDR3 is TGTGCCAGCAGCCAAGAAAGGGCAGGGCGGACCGGGGAGCTGTTTTTT. It translates to CASSQERAGRTGELFF.